The source of this TCR beta chain is a study of identical twins. Germline V CDR1 and CDR2: DFQATT, SNEGSKA (reference sequence). The germline V and J ends were trimmed by 0 bases and 2 bases, with 11 bases remaining between them. The CDR3 runs 15 residues. TCRdb ran MiXCR on the 5' RACE reads and lists one entry per CDR3 protein. Of a few hundred thousand distinct CDR3 sequences in the sample, roughly 9% were seen once. The specimen was naive T cells sorted from blood. This chain links TRBV20-1 with TRBJ2-1, with D maybe TRBD2 (5 bases). This receptor was identified in a woman in her forties or fifties in good health. The CDR3 is CSARDRRVTYNEQFF. CDR3 in DNA: TGCAGTGCTAGAGATAGGCGGGTGACCTACAATGAGCAGTTCTTC.